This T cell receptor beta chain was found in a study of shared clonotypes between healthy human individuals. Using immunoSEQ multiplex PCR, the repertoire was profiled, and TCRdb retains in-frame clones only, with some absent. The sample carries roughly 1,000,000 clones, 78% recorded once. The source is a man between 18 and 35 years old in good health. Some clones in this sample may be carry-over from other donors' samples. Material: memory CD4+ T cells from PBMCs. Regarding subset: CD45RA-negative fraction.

The DNA for the CDR3 is TGTGCCAGCTCAGAACTAGCGGGAGATGGGTTCTTC. It encodes CASSELAGDGFF. The V and J genes are TRBV18 and TRBJ2-1; 11 positions agree with TRBD2. The CDR3 is 12 residues long. Germline V gene data show CDR1 as KGHSH and CDR2 as LQKENI. The V and J ends lost 5 bases and 15 bases, in that order; junction bases with no gene match: 6.